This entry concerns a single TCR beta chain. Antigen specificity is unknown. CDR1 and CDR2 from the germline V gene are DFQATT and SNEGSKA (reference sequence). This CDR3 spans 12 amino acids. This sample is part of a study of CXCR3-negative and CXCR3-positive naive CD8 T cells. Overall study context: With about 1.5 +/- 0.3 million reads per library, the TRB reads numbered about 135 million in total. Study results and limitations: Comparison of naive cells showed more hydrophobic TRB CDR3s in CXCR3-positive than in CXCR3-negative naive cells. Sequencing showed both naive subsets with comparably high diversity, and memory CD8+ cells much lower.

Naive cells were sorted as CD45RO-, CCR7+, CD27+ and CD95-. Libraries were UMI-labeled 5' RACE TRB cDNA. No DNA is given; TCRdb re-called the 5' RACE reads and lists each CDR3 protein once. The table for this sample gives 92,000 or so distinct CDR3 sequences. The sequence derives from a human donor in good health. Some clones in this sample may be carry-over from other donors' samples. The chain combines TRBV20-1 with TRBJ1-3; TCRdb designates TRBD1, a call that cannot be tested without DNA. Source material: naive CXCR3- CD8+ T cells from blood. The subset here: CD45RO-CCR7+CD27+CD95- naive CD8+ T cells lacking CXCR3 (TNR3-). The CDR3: CSAPPPKNTIYF.